These 13 T cell receptor beta chains share one sample of origin, sequenced in a study of cytomegalovirus exposure and HLA in healthy donors. 13 Jbeta primers and 60 Vbeta primers were used for the PCR. Profiling relied on immunoSEQ multiplex PCR, and the TCRdb table lists in-frame clones only, not all of them. There are 150,000 to 200,000 clones in the sample; 81% occur only once, and 2% to 2.5% lies in the top ten. The sequenced material came from PBMCs. All receptors come from a woman in her twenties or thirties in good health and CMV-seronegative.

The chain uses TRBV29-1 and TRBJ2-3, with TRBD2 matching over 9 bases. Losses at the gene ends were 4 bases for V and 0 bases for J; bases not matched to a gene: 8. The CDR3 consists of 16 residues. Germline values: CDR1 SQVTM, CDR2 ANQGSEA. DNA for the CDR3: TGCAGCGTTGTCCCTAGCGGGGCGACTAGCACAGATACGCAGTATTTT. This encodes CSVVPSGATSTDTQYF.

The chain carries TRBV28 and TRBJ1-3; D is perhaps TRBD1 (6 bases). Germline CDR1 and CDR2: MDHEN and SYDVKM. With 7 bases removed from V and 0 bases from J, the gap between germline ends came to 22 bases. The CDR3 is 18 amino acids. The DNA for the CDR3 is TGTGCCAGCACCTCCGGACAGTTTAGATTCAGCTCTGGAAACACCATATATTTT. It codes for CASTSGQFRFSSGNTIYF.

This sequence joins TRBV4-3 and TRBJ2-2; D ambiguous. CDR3 length: 12 amino acids. Trimming took off 4 bases at V and 6 bases at J, with 6 bases between the two ends. CDR1 and CDR2 from the germline V gene are LGHNA and YSLEER. DNA of the CDR3: TGCGCCAGCAGCCTCCTTCCCGGGGAGCTGTTTTTT. This gives the protein CASSLLPGELFF.

The genes are TRBV4-3 and TRBJ2-1; D gene ambiguous. From germline, CDR1 is LGHNA and CDR2 YSLEER. This CDR3 region has 13 residues. V shed 3 bases and J shed 4 bases, with 7 bases lying between them. Here the CDR3 DNA reads TGCGCCAGCAGCCATCCAGGTTACAATGAGCAGTTCTTC. This translates into CASSHPGYNEQFF.

The V gene is TRBV4-2, the J gene TRBJ2-5; 15 bases match TRBD2. CDR1 and CDR2 from the germline V gene are LGHNA and YNFKEQ. The CDR3 covers 16 residues. V lost 3 bases to trimming and J lost 2 bases; unmatched junction nucleotides: 1. The CDR3 loop is CASSQGLAGGQETQYF. In DNA form, the CDR3 reads TGTGCCAGCAGCCAGGGACTAGCGGGAGGTCAAGAGACCCAGTACTTC.

This chain uses TRBV4-1 with TRBJ1-2; TRBD1 matches at 8 bases. Unmatched junction bases numbered 14, after V lost 4 bases and J lost 7 bases. The CDR3 covers 16 residues. Germline CDR1 reads MGHRA; CDR2 reads YSYEKL. CDR3 DNA: TGCGCCAGCAGCCTGCCCCGGACAGGGTCGGTTTCTGGCTACACCTTC. This encodes CASSLPRTGSVSGYTF.

Regarding this clone: One junction end does not reproduce the germline sequence, and a read error may be involved. The rearrangement links TRBV2 to TRBJ2-1; D is unresolved. The CDR3 consists of 14 residues. CDR1 is SNHLY and CDR2 is FYNNEI in the germline V gene. Here the CDR3 reads CASSDSTNEFLLVF. CDR3 DNA: TGTGCCAGCAGTGACTCCACCAACGAGTTTTTGCTGGTCTTC.

This clone appeared a single time. V usage is TRBV7-9 and J usage is TRBJ2-1, with 10 bases aligning to TRBD1. CDR1 is SEHNR and CDR2 is FQNEAQ in the germline V gene (reference sequence). The CDR3 runs 16 residues. V lost 3 bases, J lost 4 bases, and 6 bases stayed unmatched. This CDR3 is CASSFSGTGDYNEQFF. The CDR3 DNA sequence: TGTGCCAGCAGCTTCTCCGGGACAGGGGATTACAATGAGCAGTTCTTC. The variable domain in full, completed from reference TRBV7-9 and TRBJ2-1, reads DTGVSQNPRHKITKRGQNVTFRCDPISEHNRLYWYRQTLGQGPEFLTYFQNEAQLEKSRLLSDRFSAERPKGSFSTLEIQRTEQGDSAMYLCASSFSGTGDYNEQFFGPGTRLTVL.

There are a few counts of this clone. CDR3 sequence reads: CASQGVYSSYEQYF. CDR3 coding DNA: TGTGCTAGTCAGGGGGTCTACAGCTCCTACGAGCAGTACTTC. The J gene is TRBJ2-7, the V gene TRBV10-3, with 7 bases that match TRBD1. Germline lookup yields CDR1 ENHRY and CDR2 SYGVKD. There are 14 residues in the CDR3.

The J gene is TRBJ2-3, the V gene TRBV9, with a weak D call TRBD1 (7 bases). Trimming cost V 3 bases and J 4 bases, with 18 bases left between them. The CDR3 is 16 amino acids. Germline CDR1 and CDR2: SGDLS and YYNGEE. The CDR3: CASSAKEGQNSDTQYF. The CDR3 DNA reads as TGTGCCAGCAGCGCCAAGGAGGGACAGAACTCAGATACGCAGTATTTT. Variable domain in full (rest from reference TRBV9 and TRBJ2-3): DSGVTQTPKHLITATGQRVTLRCSPRSGDLSVYWYQQSLDQGLQFLIQYYNGEERAKGNILERFSAQQFPDLHSELNLSSLELGDSALYFCASSAKEGQNSDTQYFGPGTRLTVL.

A note on this clone: The junction departs from the called germline gene at one end, perhaps through a read error. The gene calls are TRBV7-9 and TRBJ1-2, with a tentative D call TRBD1 (5 bases). CDR1 and CDR2 from the germline V gene are SEHNR and FQNEAQ (reference sequence). This CDR3 is 16 amino acids long. CDR3 amino acids: CSSSLTAPQGGYGYTF. Here the CDR3 DNA reads TGTTCCAGCAGCTTAACAGCTCCTCAGGGAGGCTATGGCTACACCTTC.

The chain carries TRBV12-5 and TRBJ1-1, with a possible D match to TRBD1 (6 bases). V lost 4 bases to trimming and J lost 4 bases, with 10 bases between them. Germline V gene lookup returns CDR1 LGHNT and CDR2 FRNRAP. The CDR3 covers 13 residues. The CDR3 loop is CASGWAGATEAFF. DNA of the CDR3: TGTGCTAGTGGTTGGGCAGGGGCCACTGAAGCTTTCTTT.

This chain links TRBV19 with TRBJ1-2; 8 positions match TRBD1. This CDR3 region has 14 residues. Germline CDR1 is LNHDA and CDR2 is SQIVND (reference sequence). The V segment lost 8 bases and the J segment 4 bases; nucleotides outside the gene matches: 9. CDR3 sequence (DNA): TGTGCCAGTCGCCGGGACAGGAGTGGCTATGGCTACACCTTC. It codes for CASRRDRSGYGYTF.